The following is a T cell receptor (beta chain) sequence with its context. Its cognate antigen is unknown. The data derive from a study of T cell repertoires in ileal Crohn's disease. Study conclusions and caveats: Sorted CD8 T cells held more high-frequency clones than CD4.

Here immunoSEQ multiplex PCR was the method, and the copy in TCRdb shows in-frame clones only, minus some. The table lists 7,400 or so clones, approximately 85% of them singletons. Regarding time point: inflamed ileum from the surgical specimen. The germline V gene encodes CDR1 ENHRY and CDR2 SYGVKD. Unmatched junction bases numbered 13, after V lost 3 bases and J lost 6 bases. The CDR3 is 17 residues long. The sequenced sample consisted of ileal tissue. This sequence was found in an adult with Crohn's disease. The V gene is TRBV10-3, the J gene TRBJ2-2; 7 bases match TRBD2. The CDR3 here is CAISDMGEGLGAGELFF. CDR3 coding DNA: TGTGCCATCAGTGATATGGGGGAGGGCCTCGGGGCCGGGGAGCTGTTTTTT.